This TCR beta chain was sequenced during a study of chemoradiotherapy in HPV16-positive cancers. Study-level background: Candidate HPV-specific T-cell clones and common TCR motifs came from functional assays in a couple of HPV16-positive patients. The study's findings and limits: HPV-specific T cells were functionally defined from only a couple of HPV16-positive patients. Non-HPV-specific T cells did not expand in tumors during treatment, whereas candidate HPV-specific clones and E7-related motifs did.

Method: immunoSEQ multiplex PCR; TCRdb's copy keeps in-frame clones and lacks some. The sample holds 5,800 or so clones, just over 90% seen once. In the case of this clone: Its antigen is as yet unknown.

This CDR3 comprises 14 residues. V was pared by 5 bases and J by 6 bases, with 4 bases of the junction left unmatched. Germline V gene sequence: CDR1 SGHTA, CDR2 FQGNSA. The sequence came from a human donor with HPV-associated anogenital cancer. The starting material was blood, obtained from a patient who underwent chemoradiotherapy. V gene TRBV7-2 combines with J gene TRBJ1-5; 10 bases line up with TRBD1. For the CDR3, the DNA is TGTGCCAGCAGCACGACAGGGGGCAGTCAGCCCCAGCATTTT. Translation: CASSTTGGSQPQHF.